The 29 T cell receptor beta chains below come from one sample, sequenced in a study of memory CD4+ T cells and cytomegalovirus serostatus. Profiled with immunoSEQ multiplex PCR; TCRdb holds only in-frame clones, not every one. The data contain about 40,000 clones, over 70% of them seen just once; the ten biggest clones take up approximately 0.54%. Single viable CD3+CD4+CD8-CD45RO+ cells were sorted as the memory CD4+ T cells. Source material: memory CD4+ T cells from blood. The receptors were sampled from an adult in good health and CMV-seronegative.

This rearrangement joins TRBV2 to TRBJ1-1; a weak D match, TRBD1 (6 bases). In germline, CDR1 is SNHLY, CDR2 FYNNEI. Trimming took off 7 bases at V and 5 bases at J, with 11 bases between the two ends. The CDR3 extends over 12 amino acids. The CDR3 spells CASKGGGTEAFF. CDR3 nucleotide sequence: TGTGCCAGCAAGGGGGGTGGGACTGAAGCTTTCTTT.

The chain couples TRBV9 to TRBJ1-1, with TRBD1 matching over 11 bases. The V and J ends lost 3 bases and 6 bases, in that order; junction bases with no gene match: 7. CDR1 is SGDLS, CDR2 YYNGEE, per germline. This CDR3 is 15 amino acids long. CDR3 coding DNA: TGTGCCAGCAGCGCAACCGGGACAGGGGGACCTGAAGCTTTCTTT. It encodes CASSATGTGGPEAFF.

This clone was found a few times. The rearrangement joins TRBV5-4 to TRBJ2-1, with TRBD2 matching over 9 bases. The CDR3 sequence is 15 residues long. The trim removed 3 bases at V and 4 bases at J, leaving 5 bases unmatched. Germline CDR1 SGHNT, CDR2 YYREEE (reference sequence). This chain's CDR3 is CASSWKRGEYNEQFF. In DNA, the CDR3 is TGTGCCAGCAGCTGGAAGCGGGGGGAATACAATGAGCAGTTCTTC.

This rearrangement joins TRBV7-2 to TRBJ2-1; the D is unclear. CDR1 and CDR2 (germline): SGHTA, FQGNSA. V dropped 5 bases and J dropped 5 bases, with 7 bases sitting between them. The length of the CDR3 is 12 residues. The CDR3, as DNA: TGTGCCAGCAGCCCTAATAACAATGAGCAGTTCTTC. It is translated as CASSPNNNEQFF.

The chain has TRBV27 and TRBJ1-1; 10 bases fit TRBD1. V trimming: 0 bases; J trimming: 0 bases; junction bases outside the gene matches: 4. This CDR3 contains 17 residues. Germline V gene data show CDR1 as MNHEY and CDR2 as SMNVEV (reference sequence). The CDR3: CASSLSRTGGMNTEAFF. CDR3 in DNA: TGTGCCAGCAGTTTATCGCGGACAGGGGGGATGAACACTGAAGCTTTCTTT.

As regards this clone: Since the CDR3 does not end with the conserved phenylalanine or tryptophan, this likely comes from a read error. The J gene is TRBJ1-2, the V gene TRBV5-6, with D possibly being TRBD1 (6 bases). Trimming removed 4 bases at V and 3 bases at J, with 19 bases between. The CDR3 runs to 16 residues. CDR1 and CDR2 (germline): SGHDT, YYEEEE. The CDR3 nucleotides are TGTGCCAGCAGCGGGGGGCGGGGAAGTATGGACTATGGCTACACCCTC. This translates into CASSGGRGSMDYGYTL.

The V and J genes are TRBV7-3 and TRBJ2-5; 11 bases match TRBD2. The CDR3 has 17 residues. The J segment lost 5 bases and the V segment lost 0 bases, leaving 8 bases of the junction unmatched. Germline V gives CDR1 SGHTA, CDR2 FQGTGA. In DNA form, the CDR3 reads TGTGCCAGCAGCTTAACGAAGAGACTAGCGGGGACGGAGACCCAGTACTTC. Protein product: CASSLTKRLAGTETQYF.

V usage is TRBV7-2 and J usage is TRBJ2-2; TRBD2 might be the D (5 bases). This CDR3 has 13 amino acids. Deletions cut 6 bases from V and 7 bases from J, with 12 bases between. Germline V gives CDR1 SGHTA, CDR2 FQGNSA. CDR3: CASSSIGVGELFF. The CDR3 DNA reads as TGTGCCAGCAGTTCGATCGGGGTCGGGGAGCTGTTTTTT.

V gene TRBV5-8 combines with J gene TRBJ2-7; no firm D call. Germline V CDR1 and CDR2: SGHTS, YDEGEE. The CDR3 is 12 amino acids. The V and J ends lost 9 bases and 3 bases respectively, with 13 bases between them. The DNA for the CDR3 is TGTGCCACCCGACGAGTCGGCTACGAGCAGTACTTC. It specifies CATRRVGYEQYF.

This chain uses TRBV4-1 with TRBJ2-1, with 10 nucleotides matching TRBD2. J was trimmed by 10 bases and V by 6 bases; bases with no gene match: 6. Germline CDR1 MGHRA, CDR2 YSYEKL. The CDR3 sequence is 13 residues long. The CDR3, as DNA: TGCGCCAGCAGACCAATTAGCGGGGGGGAGCAGTTCTTC. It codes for CASRPISGGEQFF.

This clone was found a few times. The CDR3 bases are TGTGCCAGCAATGGGGGCGTCTGGAACGAGCAGTACTTC. Protein product: CASNGGVWNEQYF. This chain links TRBV2 with TRBJ2-7; TRBD1 might be the D (6 bases). Trimming took 7 bases from V and 5 from J, leaving 15 bases between them. The CDR3 sequence is 13 residues long. In germline, CDR1 is SNHLY, CDR2 FYNNEI. The complete variable domain, with remaining parts taken from reference TRBV2 and TRBJ2-7, reads EPEVTQTPSHQVTQMGQEVILRCVPISNHLYFYWYRQILGQKVEFLVSFYNNEISEKSEIFDDQFSVERPDGSNFTLKIRSTKLEDSAMYFCASNGGVWNEQYFGPGTRLTVT.

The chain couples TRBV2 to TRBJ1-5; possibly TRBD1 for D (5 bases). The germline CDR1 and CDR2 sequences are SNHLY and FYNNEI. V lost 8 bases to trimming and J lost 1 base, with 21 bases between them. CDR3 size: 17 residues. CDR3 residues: CASGGGSGSKSNQPQHF. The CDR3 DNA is TGTGCCAGCGGGGGTGGGTCCGGGAGTAAGAGCAATCAGCCCCAGCATTTT.

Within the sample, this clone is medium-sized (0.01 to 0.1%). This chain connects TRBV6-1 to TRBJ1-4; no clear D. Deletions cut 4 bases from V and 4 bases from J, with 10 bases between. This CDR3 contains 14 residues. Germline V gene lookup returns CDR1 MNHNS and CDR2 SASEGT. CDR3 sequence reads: CASSVNSLNEKLFF. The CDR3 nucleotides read TGTGCCAGCAGTGTTAACAGTCTTAATGAAAAACTGTTTTTT.

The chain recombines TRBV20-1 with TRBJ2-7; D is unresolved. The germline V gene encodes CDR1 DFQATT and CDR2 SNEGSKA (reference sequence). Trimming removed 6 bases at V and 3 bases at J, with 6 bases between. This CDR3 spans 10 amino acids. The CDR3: CSALNYEQYF. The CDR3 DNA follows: TGCAGTGCCCTCAACTACGAGCAGTACTTC.

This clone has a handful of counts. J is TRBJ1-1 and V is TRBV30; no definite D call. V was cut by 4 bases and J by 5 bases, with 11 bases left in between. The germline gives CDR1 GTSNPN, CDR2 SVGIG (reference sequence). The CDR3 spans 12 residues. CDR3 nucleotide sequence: TGTGCCTGGACCACGGGTTCAACTGAAGCTTTCTTT. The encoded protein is CAWTTGSTEAFF.

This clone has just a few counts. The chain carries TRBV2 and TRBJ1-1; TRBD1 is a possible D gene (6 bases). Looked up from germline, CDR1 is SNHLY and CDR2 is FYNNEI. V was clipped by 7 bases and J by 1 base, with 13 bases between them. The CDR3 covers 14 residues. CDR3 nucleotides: TGTGCCAGCATGTTCCGGGACACGAACACTGAAGCTTTCTTT. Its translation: CASMFRDTNTEAFF.

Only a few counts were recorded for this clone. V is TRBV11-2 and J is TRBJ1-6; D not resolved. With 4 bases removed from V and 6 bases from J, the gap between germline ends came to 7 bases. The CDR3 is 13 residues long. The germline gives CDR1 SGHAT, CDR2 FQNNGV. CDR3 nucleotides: TGTGCCAGCAGCTACCGGACTAATTCACCCCTCCACTTT. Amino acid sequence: CASSYRTNSPLHF.

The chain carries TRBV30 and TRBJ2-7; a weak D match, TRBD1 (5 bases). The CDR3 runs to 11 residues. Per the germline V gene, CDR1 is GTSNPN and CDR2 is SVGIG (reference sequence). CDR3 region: CAGALSYEQYF. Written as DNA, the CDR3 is TGTGCTGGGGCCTTATCCTACGAGCAGTACTTC.

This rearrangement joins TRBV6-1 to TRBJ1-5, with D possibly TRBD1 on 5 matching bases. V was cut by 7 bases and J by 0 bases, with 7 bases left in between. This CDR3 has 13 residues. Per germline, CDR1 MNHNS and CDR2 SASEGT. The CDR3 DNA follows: TGTGCCAGCAAGGGGCCTAGCAATCAGCCCCAGCATTTT. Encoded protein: CASKGPSNQPQHF.

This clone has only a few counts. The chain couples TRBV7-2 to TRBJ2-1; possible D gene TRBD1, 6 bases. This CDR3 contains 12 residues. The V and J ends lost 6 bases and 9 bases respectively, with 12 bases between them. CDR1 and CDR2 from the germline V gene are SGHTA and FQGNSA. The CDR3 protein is CASSSTGFEQFF. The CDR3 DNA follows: TGTGCCAGCAGTTCCACAGGGTTTGAGCAGTTCTTC.

CDR3 DNA: TGTGCCAGCAGCTTAGAGGGAGGAAATTCACCCCTCCACTTT. This gives the protein CASSLEGGNSPLHF. J is TRBJ1-6 and V is TRBV11-3; D is unresolved. This CDR3 contains 14 residues. Germline V gene sequence: CDR1 SGHNT, CDR2 YENEEA. Trimming removed 0 bases at V and 7 bases at J, with 7 bases between.

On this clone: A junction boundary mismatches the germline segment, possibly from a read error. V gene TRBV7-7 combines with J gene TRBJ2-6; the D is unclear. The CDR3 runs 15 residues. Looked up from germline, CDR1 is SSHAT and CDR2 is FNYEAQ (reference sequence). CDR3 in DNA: TGTGCTAGCAGCTTAGGCGCCTCTGGGGCCAACGTCCTGACTTTC. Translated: CASSLGASGANVLTF. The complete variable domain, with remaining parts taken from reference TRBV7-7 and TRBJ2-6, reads GAGVSQSPRYKVTKRGQDVTLRCDPISSHATLYWYQQALGQGPEFLTYFNYEAQPDKSGLPSDRFSAERPEGSISTLTIQRTEQRDSAMYRCASSLGASGANVLTFGAGSRLTVL.

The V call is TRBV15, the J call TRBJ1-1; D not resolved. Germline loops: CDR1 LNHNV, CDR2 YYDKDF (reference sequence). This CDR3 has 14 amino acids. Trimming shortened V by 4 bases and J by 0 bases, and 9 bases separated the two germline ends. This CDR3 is CATSTQSMNTEAFF. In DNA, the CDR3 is TGTGCCACCAGCACCCAAAGCATGAACACTGAAGCTTTCTTT.

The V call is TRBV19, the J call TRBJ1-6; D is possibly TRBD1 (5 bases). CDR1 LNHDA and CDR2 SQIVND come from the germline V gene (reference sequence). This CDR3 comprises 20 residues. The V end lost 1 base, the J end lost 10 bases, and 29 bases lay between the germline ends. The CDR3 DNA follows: TGTGCCAGTAGTATAGGGGAGGAAGGGGATCGGCGCTGGATCGGGTCACCCCTCCACTTT. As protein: CASSIGEEGDRRWIGSPLHF.

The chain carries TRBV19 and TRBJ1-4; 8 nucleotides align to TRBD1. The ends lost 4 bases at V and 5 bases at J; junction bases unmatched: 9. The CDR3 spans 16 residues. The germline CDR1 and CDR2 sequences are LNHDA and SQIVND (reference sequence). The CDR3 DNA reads TGTGCCAGTAGTACCACATCAGGGGGCTGGAATGAAAAACTGTTTTTT. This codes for CASSTTSGGWNEKLFF. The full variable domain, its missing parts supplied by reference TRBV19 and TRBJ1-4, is DGGITQSPKYLFRKEGQNVTLSCEQNLNHDAMYWYRQDPGQGLRLIYYSQIVNDFQKGDIAEGYSVSREKKESFPLTVTSAQKNPTAFYLCASSTTSGGWNEKLFFGSGTQLSVL.

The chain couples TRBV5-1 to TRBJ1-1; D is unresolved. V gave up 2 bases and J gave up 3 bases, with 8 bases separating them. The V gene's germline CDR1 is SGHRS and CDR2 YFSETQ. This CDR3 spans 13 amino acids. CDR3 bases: TGCGCCAGCAGCTTTCTCGGAGACACTGAAGCTTTCTTT. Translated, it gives CASSFLGDTEAFF.

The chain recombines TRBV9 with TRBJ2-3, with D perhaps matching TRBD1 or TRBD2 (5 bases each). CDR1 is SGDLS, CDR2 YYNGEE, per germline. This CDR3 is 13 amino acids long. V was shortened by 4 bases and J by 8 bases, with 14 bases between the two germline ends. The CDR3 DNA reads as TGTGCCAGCAGCCCCGGGACGTGGAGTACGCAGTATTTT. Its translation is CASSPGTWSTQYF.

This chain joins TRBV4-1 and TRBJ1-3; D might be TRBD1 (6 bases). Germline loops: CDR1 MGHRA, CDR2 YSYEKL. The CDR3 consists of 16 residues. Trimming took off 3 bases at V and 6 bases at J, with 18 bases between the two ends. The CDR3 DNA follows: TGCGCCAGCAGCCAGTCCCGGGGGGGCCCCAAAAACACCATATATTTT. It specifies CASSQSRGGPKNTIYF.

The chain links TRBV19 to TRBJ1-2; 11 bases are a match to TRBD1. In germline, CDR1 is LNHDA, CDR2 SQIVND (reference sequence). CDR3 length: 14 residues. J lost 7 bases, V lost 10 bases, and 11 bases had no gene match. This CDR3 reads CATKPGTGGFGYTF. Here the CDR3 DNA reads TGTGCCACCAAGCCCGGGACAGGGGGATTTGGCTACACCTTC.